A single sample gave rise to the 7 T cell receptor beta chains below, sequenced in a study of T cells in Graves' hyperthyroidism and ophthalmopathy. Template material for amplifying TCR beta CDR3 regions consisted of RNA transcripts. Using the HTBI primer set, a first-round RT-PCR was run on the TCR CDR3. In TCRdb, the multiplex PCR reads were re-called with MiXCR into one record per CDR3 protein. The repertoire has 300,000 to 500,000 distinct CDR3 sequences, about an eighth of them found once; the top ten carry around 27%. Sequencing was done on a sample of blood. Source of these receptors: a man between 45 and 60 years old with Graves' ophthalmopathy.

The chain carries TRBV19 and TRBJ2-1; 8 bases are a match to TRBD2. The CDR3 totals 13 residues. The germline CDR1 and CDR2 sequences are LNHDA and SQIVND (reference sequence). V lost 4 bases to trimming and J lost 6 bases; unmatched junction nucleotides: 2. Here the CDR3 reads CASSRTSSNEQFF. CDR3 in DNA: TGTGCCAGTAGTAGGACTAGCAGCAATGAGCAGTTCTTC.

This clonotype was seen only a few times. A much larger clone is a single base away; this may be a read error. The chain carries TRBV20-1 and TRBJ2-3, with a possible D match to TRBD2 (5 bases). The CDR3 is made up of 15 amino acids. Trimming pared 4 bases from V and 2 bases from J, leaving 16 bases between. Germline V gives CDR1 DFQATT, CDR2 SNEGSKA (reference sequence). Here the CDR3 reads CSANGARVNTDTQYF. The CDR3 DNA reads TGCAGTGCTAACGGAGCGAGGGTAAACACAGATACGCAGTATTTT.

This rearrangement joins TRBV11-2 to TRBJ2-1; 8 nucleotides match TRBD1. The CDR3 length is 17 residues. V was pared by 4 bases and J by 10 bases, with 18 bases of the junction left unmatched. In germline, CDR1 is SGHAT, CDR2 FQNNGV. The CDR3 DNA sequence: TGTGCCAGCAGCTCTGGACAGGGTGGGCCGCGGTGGGGAGAGCAGTTCTTC. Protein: CASSSGQGGPRWGEQFF. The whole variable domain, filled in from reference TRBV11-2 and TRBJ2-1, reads EAGVAQSPRYKIIEKRQSVAFWCNPISGHATLYWYQQILGQGPKLLIQFQNNGVVDDSQLPKDRFSAERLKGVDSTLKIQPAKLEDSAVYLCASSSGQGGPRWGEQFFGPGTRLTVL.

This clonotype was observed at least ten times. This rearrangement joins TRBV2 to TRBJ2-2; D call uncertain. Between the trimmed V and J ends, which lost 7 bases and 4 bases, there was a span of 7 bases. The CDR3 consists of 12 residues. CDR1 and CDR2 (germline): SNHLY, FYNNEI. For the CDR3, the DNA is TGTGCCAGCACGCGTCGCACCGGGGAGCTGTTTTTT. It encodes CASTRRTGELFF. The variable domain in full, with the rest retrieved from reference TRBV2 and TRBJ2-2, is EPEVTQTPSHQVTQMGQEVILRCVPISNHLYFYWYRQILGQKVEFLVSFYNNEISEKSEIFDDQFSVERPDGSNFTLKIRSTKLEDSAMYFCASTRRTGELFFGEGSRLTVL.

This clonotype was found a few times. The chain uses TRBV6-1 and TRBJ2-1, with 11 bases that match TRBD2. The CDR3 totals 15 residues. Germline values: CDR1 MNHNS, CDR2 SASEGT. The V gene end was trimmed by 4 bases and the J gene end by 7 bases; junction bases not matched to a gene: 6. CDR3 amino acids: CASSVLAGGTNEQFF. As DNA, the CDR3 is TGTGCCAGCAGTGTCCTAGCGGGAGGAACAAATGAGCAGTTCTTC.

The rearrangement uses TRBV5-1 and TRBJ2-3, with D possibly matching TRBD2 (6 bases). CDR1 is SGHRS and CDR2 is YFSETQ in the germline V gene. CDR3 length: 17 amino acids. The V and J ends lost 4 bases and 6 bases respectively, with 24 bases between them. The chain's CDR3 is CASSTDGGLARADTQYF. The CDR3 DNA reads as TGCGCCAGCAGCACTGACGGAGGCCTAGCGAGAGCGGATACGCAGTATTTT.

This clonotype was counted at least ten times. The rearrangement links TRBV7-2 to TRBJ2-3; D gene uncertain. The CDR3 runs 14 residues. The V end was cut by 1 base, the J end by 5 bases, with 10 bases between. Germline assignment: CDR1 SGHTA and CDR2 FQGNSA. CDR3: CASSLDGNRDTQYF. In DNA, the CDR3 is TGTGCCAGCAGCTTAGATGGGAACAGAGATACGCAGTATTTT.